The 7 T cell receptor beta chains in this list originate from one sample, sequenced in a study of identical twins. From the 5' RACE reads, TCRdb called clonotypes with MiXCR, one entry per CDR3 protein. The sample holds 1.5 million to 2 million distinct CDR3 sequences, about 32% seen once. The specimen was cord blood. Every receptor here comes from a newborn girl in good health.

This clonotype was observed a handful of times. The chain links TRBV14 to TRBJ2-1; 8 bases are shared with TRBD2. Germline lookup yields CDR1 SGHDN and CDR2 FVKESK. The CDR3 has 16 residues. The V segment lost 4 bases and the J segment 3 bases; nucleotides outside the gene matches: 8. The CDR3, as DNA: TGTGCCAGCAGCCCGACGGGAGCGGGAGTCTACAATGAGCAGTTCTTC. This sequence encodes CASSPTGAGVYNEQFF.

This CDR3 is CASSPDVGKQFF. DNA for the CDR3: TGTGCCAGCAGCCCAGACGTTGGCAAGCAGTTCTTC. This chain uses TRBV7-2 with TRBJ2-1; no clear D. Trimming shortened V by 5 bases and J by 11 bases, and 13 bases separated the two germline ends. From germline, CDR1 is SGHTA and CDR2 FQGNSA. There are 12 residues in the CDR3.

This chain connects TRBV11-2 to TRBJ2-2; D is unresolved. Per the germline V gene, CDR1 is SGHAT and CDR2 is FQNNGV. This CDR3 has 14 amino acids. The germline V and J ends were trimmed by 1 base and 4 bases, with 7 bases remaining between them. CDR3 in amino acids: CASSLVTGTGELFF. Here the CDR3 DNA reads TGTGCCAGCAGCTTAGTCACCGGCACCGGGGAGCTGTTTTTT.

This rearrangement joins TRBV11-2 to TRBJ2-1; 14 bases line up with TRBD2. CDR3 size: 17 residues. The germline CDR1 and CDR2 sequences are SGHAT and FQNNGV. Trimming took 5 bases from V and 8 from J; bases not matched to a gene: 11. CDR3 DNA: TGTGCCAGCAGCGTCCCATCCGGGACTAGCGGGAGTGATGAGCAGTTCTTC. Its translation is CASSVPSGTSGSDEQFF.

The rearrangement links TRBV20-1 to TRBJ2-3, with 12 bases that match TRBD2. CDR3 length: 14 residues. The germline CDR1 and CDR2 sequences are DFQATT and SNEGSKA (reference sequence). The J segment lost 5 bases and the V segment lost 6 bases, leaving 6 bases of the junction unmatched. CDR3 nucleotides: TGCAGTGCCCGGACTAGCGGGAACCGAGATACGCAGTATTTT. Its translation: CSARTSGNRDTQYF.

In its sample, this clonotype was seen many times. The chain uses TRBV18 and TRBJ2-7, with TRBD2 matching 8 bases. The CDR3 loop spans 13 amino acids. The germline V gene encodes CDR1 KGHSH and CDR2 LQKENI. The V and J ends lost 6 bases and 2 bases, in that order; junction bases with no gene match: 3. Here the CDR3 reads CASSRTSTYEQYF. In DNA, the CDR3 is TGTGCCAGCTCGCGGACTAGCACCTACGAGCAGTACTTC.

This clonotype was detected only a few times. DNA of the CDR3: TGCAGTGCTAGCGGGGTGGGGATTCTAAATGAGCAGTACTTC. Encoded protein: CSASGVGILNEQYF. This sequence joins TRBV20-1 and TRBJ2-5, with D tentatively TRBD2 (5 bases). There are 14 residues in the CDR3. V shed 3 bases and J shed 11 bases, with 22 bases lying between them. Germline V CDR1 and CDR2: DFQATT, SNEGSKA (reference sequence).